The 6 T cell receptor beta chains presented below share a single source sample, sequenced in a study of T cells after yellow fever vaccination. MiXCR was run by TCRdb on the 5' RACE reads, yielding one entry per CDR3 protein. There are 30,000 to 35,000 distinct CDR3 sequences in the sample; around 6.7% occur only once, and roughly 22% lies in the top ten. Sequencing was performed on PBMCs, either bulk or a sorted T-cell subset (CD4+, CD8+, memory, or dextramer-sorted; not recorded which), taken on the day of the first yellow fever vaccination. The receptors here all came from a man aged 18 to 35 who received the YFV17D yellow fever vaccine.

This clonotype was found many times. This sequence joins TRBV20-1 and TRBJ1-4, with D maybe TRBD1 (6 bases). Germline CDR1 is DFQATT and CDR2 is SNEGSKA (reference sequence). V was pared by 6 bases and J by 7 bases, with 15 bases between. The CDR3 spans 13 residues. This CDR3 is CSAPGVVGEKLFF. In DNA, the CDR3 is TGCAGTGCCCCAGGGGTGGTGGGTGAAAAACTGTTTTTT.

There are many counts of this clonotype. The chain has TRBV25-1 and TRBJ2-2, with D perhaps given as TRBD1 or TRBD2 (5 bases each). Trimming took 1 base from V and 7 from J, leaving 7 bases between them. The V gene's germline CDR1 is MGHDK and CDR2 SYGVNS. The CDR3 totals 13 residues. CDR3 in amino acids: CASSESGGGELFF. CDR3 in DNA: TGTGCCAGCAGTGAATCTGGGGGCGGGGAGCTGTTTTTT. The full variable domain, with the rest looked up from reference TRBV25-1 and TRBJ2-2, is EADIYQTPRYLVIGTGKKITLECSQTMGHDKMYWYQQDPGMELHLIHYSYGVNSTEKGDLSSESTVSRIRTEHFPLTLESARPSHTSQYLCASSESGGGELFFGEGSRLTVL.

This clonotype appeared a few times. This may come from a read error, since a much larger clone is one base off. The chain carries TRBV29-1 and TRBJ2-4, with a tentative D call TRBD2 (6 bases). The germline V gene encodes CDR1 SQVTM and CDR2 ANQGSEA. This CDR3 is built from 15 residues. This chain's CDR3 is CSVAGEELANNIQYF. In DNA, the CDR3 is TGCAGCGTTGCTGGAGAAGAACTAGCCAACAACATTCAGTACTTC.

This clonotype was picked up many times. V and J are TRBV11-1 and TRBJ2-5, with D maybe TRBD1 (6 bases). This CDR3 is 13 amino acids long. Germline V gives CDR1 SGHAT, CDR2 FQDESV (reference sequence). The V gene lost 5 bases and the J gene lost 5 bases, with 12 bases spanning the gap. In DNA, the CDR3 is TGTGCCAGCAGCAACTCAGGGGTGGAGACCCAGTACTTC. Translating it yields CASSNSGVETQYF.

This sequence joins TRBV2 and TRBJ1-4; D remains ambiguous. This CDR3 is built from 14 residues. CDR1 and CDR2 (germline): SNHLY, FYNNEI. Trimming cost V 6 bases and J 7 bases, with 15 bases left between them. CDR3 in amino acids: CASRREVMVEKLFF. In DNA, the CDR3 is TGTGCCAGCAGGAGGGAGGTGATGGTTGAAAAACTGTTTTTT.

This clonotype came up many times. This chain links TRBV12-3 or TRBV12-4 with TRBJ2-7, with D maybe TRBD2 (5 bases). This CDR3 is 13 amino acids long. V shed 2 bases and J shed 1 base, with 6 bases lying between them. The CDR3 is CASSLRGSYEQYV. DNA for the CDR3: TGTGCCAGCAGTTTACGAGGGTCCTACGAGCAGTACGTC.